The 14 T cell receptor beta chains below all came from one sample that was sequenced in a study of blood T cell repertoires in COVID-19 (dated by TCRdb to about 2020). The library was produced with the immunoSEQ multiplex PCR assay. Not all clones reach the TCRdb copy of this immuneACCESS table, which keeps in-frame sequences only. Checked studies attribute under half of the gap to unresolved V genes and leave the rest unexplained. The sample table contains roughly 40,000 clones; only one count was recorded for 88% of them. The biggest ten clones account for more than 7% of the sample. Sequencing input: peripheral blood. The receptors were gathered from a woman between 65 and 79 years old with acute or convalescent COVID-19.

This chain links TRBV15 with TRBJ2-3; D unresolved. Trimming left V 3 bases short and J 5 bases short, with 9 bases between. Germline V gene lookup returns CDR1 LNHNV and CDR2 YYDKDF (reference sequence). The CDR3 contains 13 residues. DNA for the CDR3: TGTGCCACCAGCAGCCGCGAACGAGATACGCAGTATTTT. It specifies CATSSRERDTQYF.

The rearrangement links TRBV5-8 to TRBJ2-1, with D possibly matching TRBD1 (7 bases). Trimming took 3 bases from V and 4 from J, leaving 17 bases between them. Per the germline V gene, CDR1 is SGHTS and CDR2 is YDEGEE. The CDR3 covers 16 residues. CDR3 protein: CASSYHRGLTYNEQFF. In DNA, the CDR3 is TGTGCCAGCAGCTACCACAGGGGACTGACATACAATGAGCAGTTCTTC.

The chain recombines TRBV28 with TRBJ2-4; a weak D match, TRBD2 (5 bases). Per the germline V gene, CDR1 is MDHEN and CDR2 is SYDVKM. This CDR3 is built from 16 residues. Trimming pared 6 bases from V and 1 base from J, leaving 16 bases between. The CDR3 nucleotides are TGTGCCAGCAGCCGGGCCTTCGGGGAGGCCAAAAACATTCAGTACTTC. Translated: CASSRAFGEAKNIQYF.

This chain uses TRBV21-1 with TRBJ2-7; TRBD1 is the table's D call, not checked against the DNA. TRBV21-1 has pseudogene status. This CDR3 has 14 amino acids. CDR3 residues: CASSTGQDSYEQYV. The CDR3 DNA follows: TGTGCCAGCAGCACTGGACAGGACTCCTACGAGCAGTACGTC.

The chain links TRBV9 to TRBJ1-1; D is possibly TRBD1 (6 bases). The V and J ends lost 0 bases and 11 bases respectively, with 17 bases between them. The CDR3 totals 14 residues. CDR1 SGDLS and CDR2 YYNGEE come from the germline V gene. The CDR3 loop is CASSVGWDIGEAFF. The CDR3 bases are TGTGCCAGCAGCGTAGGGTGGGACATAGGAGAGGCTTTCTTT.

V is TRBV7-9 and J is TRBJ2-5; TRBD2 agrees at 7 bases. CDR3 length equals 14 residues. Trimming removed 7 bases from V and 3 bases from J; junction bases left unmatched: 8. The germline V gene has CDR1 SEHNR and CDR2 FQNEAQ (reference sequence). CDR3 coding DNA: TGTGCCAGCAATTTTGGGGGGGTGGAAGAGACCCAGTACTTC. This gives the protein CASNFGGVEETQYF.

The CDR3 region has the DNA TGTGCCAGCAGCAAAGAGCGGCCCGGGGACAGGATGGAGAACTACGAGCAGTACGTC. Translation gives CASSKERPGDRMENYEQYV. The rearrangement links TRBV21-1 to TRBJ2-7; the table names TRBD1, a call not compared with the DNA. TRBV21-1 is a documented pseudogene. There are 19 residues in the CDR3.

On this clone: Other nucleotide sequences from this sample produce the same CDR3. The J gene is TRBJ2-1, the V gene TRBV2; 10 positions match TRBD2. Germline V lookup: CDR1 SNHLY, CDR2 FYNNEI. This CDR3 has 14 amino acids. V dropped 2 bases and J dropped 5; count of bases not matched to a gene: 0. CDR3 protein: CASSETSGDNEQFF. Written as DNA, the CDR3 is TGTGCCAGCAGTGAAACTAGCGGGGACAATGAGCAGTTCTTC.

The chain couples TRBV6-5 to TRBJ1-5; no definite D call. The V gene's germline CDR1 is MNHEY and CDR2 SVGAGI. V was clipped by 5 bases and J by 4 bases, with 6 bases between them. The CDR3 runs to 12 residues. The CDR3 sequence: CASSNRNQPQHF. The CDR3 region has the DNA TGTGCCAGCAGTAACCGGAATCAGCCCCAGCATTTT.

This clone has only one observation. CDR3 sequence reads: CASSLPTSGRSDTQYF. CDR3 coding DNA: TGTGCCAGCAGCCTCCCGACTAGCGGGAGATCAGATACGCAGTATTTT. The gene calls are TRBV5-4 and TRBJ2-3; 12 positions agree with TRBD2. Germline-derived CDR1 and CDR2 are SGHNT and YYREEE (reference sequence). The junction had 7 bases not matched to a gene; V was cut back by 4 bases and J by 4 bases. The length of the CDR3 is 16 residues.

The rearrangement uses TRBV30 and TRBJ2-3; 9 bases fit TRBD1. Germline assignment: CDR1 GTSNPN and CDR2 SVGIG (reference sequence). J gave up 3 bases and V 1 base, and 5 bases lay outside the gene matches. This CDR3 is built from 15 residues. DNA of the CDR3: TGTGCCTGGAGTGCTTGGGACAGGGTAACAGATACGCAGTATTTT. This codes for CAWSAWDRVTDTQYF.

The chain couples TRBV5-1 to TRBJ2-1; 9 bases match TRBD2. With 2 bases clipped from V and 2 bases from J, the junction kept 2 bases outside the gene matches. The CDR3 spans 15 residues. The germline V gene has CDR1 SGHRS and CDR2 YFSETQ. CDR3 in amino acids: CASSFSGSTYNEQFF. As DNA, the CDR3 is TGCGCCAGCAGCTTTAGCGGGAGTACCTACAATGAGCAGTTCTTC.

The chain joins TRBV2 to TRBJ1-4; possible D gene TRBD1, 5 bases. Trimming stripped 8 bases from V and 8 bases from J, with 15 bases between. Germline loops: CDR1 SNHLY, CDR2 FYNNEI. This CDR3 is built from 13 residues. The CDR3: CASVQETGEKLFF. As DNA, the CDR3 is TGTGCCAGCGTACAGGAGACTGGAGAAAAACTGTTTTTT. The whole variable domain, filled in from reference TRBV2 and TRBJ1-4, reads EPEVTQTPSHQVTQMGQEVILRCVPISNHLYFYWYRQILGQKVEFLVSFYNNEISEKSEIFDDQFSVERPDGSNFTLKIRSTKLEDSAMYFCASVQETGEKLFFGSGTQLSVL.

This chain's CDR3 is CASSQMAWGDEQFF. In DNA form, the CDR3 reads TGTGCCAGCAGCCAAATGGCCTGGGGCGATGAGCAGTTCTTC. The chain couples TRBV3-1 (or the pseudogene TRBV3-2) to TRBJ2-1, with D tentatively TRBD1 (5 bases). V was trimmed by 2 bases and J by 8 bases, leaving 13 bases between them. CDR3 size: 14 residues. Looked up from germline, CDR1 is LGHDT and CDR2 is YNNKEL (reference sequence).